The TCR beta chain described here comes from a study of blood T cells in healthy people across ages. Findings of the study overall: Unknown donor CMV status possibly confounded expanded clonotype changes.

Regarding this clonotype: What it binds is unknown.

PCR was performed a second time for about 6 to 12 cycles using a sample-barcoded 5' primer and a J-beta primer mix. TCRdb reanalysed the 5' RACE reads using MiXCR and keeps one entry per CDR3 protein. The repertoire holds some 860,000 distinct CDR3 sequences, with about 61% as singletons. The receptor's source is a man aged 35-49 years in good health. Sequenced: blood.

The CDR3 reads CASSLGDWSADTQYF. The CDR3 nucleotides read TGTGCCAGCAGCTTAGGGGACTGGTCCGCAGATACGCAGTATTTT. The chain is built from TRBV11-2 and TRBJ2-3; possible D gene TRBD2, 6 bases. Trimming left V 1 base short and J 4 bases short, with 12 bases between. CDR1 is SGHAT, CDR2 FQNNGV, per germline. The CDR3 loop spans 15 amino acids. Full variable domain (rest looked up from reference TRBV11-2 and TRBJ2-3): EAGVAQSPRYKIIEKRQSVAFWCNPISGHATLYWYQQILGQGPKLLIQFQNNGVVDDSQLPKDRFSAERLKGVDSTLKIQPAKLEDSAVYLCASSLGDWSADTQYFGPGTRLTVL.